The 8 T cell receptor beta chains reported below all come from one sample, sequenced in a study of T cell clones after liver transplantation. The repertoire was sequenced with immunoSEQ multiplex PCR; TCRdb's copy has only in-frame clones and lacks some. The sample contains 7,000 or so clones, under 80% of which appear only once. The sample consisted of CD8+ T cells from blood, taken before liver transplant. These receptor sequences come from a human donor who received a liver transplant.

This chain links TRBV7-6 with TRBJ2-5; D is possibly TRBD1 or TRBD2 (5 bases each). The CDR3 has 13 amino acids. Trimming took 5 bases from V and 5 from J, leaving 12 bases between them. CDR1 and CDR2 from the germline V gene are SGHVS and FNYEAQ. CDR3 DNA sequence: TGTGCCAGCAGCCCCTGGGGGACGGAGACCCAGTACTTC. Protein: CASSPWGTETQYF.

This sequence joins TRBV27 and TRBJ1-2, with TRBD1 matching 7 bases. CDR1 and CDR2 from the germline V gene are MNHEY and SMNVEV (reference sequence). The V segment lost 1 base and the J segment 6 bases; nucleotides outside the gene matches: 8. This CDR3 has 15 amino acids. This CDR3 is CASSLLGQDLDGYTF. CDR3 in DNA: TGTGCCAGCAGTTTATTAGGACAGGACCTTGATGGCTACACCTTC.

V gene TRBV28 combines with J gene TRBJ1-2; 12 positions match TRBD1. Germline lookup yields CDR1 MDHEN and CDR2 SYDVKM. The CDR3 spans 13 residues. The J segment lost 7 bases and the V segment lost 4 bases, leaving 1 base of the junction unmatched. The CDR3 here is CASSSGQGAGYTF. DNA for the CDR3: TGTGCCAGCAGTTCGGGACAGGGGGCTGGCTACACCTTC.

The chain has TRBV19 and TRBJ2-1; D possibly corresponds to TRBD1 (5 bases). The CDR3 sequence is 13 residues long. Germline V CDR1 and CDR2: LNHDA, SQIVND (reference sequence). The V end was cut by 5 bases, the J end by 3 bases, with 8 bases between. Here the CDR3 DNA reads TGTGCCAGTAGTCAGGGTCGCTACAATGAGCAGTTCTTC. Its protein product is CASSQGRYNEQFF. The full variable domain, in which reference TRBV19 and TRBJ2-1 provide the parts outside the CDR3, is DGGITQSPKYLFRKEGQNVTLSCEQNLNHDAMYWYRQDPGQGLRLIYYSQIVNDFQKGDIAEGYSVSREKKESFPLTVTSAQKNPTAFYLCASSQGRYNEQFFGPGTRLTVL.

By frequency in the sample, this clone is large (0.1 to 1%). The chain has TRBV13 and TRBJ1-2, with 9 bases that match TRBD1. The CDR3 has 14 amino acids. Looked up from germline, CDR1 is PRHDT and CDR2 is FYEKMQ (reference sequence). V was pared by 0 bases and J by 4 bases, with 0 bases of the junction left unmatched. The chain's CDR3 is CASSLGTGGYGYTF. In DNA form, the CDR3 reads TGTGCCAGCAGCTTAGGGACAGGGGGCTATGGCTACACCTTC.

The sample holds a few counts of this clone. The chain is built from TRBV29-1 and TRBJ2-1; a weak D match, TRBD2 (5 bases). This CDR3 has 16 residues. Trimming left V 6 bases short and J 0 bases short, with 18 bases between. Germline CDR1 reads SQVTM; CDR2 reads ANQGSEA. DNA for the CDR3: TGCAGCGTCGAAATCTTAGCGACTAACTCCTACAATGAGCAGTTCTTC. Translating gives CSVEILATNSYNEQFF.

The chain couples TRBV27 to TRBJ1-6; no clear D. Germline V CDR1 and CDR2: MNHEY, SMNVEV (reference sequence). V gave up 5 bases and J gave up 9 bases, with 8 bases separating them. The CDR3 loop spans 12 amino acids. CDR3: CASSPVGSPLHF. DNA for the CDR3: TGTGCCAGCAGTCCCGTAGGTTCACCCCTCCACTTT.

V gene TRBV2 combines with J gene TRBJ2-7; TRBD2 matches 10 bases. There are 14 residues in the CDR3. In germline, CDR1 is SNHLY, CDR2 FYNNEI. V dropped 6 bases and J dropped 4; count of bases not matched to a gene: 6. CDR3 nucleotide sequence: TGTGCCAGCAGCTCCAGCGGGGGGGCTTACGAGCAGTACTTC. Residues: CASSSSGGAYEQYF.